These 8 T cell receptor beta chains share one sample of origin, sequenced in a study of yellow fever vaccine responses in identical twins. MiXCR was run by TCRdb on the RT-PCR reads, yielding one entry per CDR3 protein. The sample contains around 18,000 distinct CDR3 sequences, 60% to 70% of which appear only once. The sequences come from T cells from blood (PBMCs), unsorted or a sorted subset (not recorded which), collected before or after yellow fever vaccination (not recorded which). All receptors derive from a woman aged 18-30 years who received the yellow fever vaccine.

The CDR3 here is CASSYGGLYNEQFF. The CDR3 DNA sequence: TGCGCCAGCAGCTACGGCGGGCTCTACAATGAGCAGTTCTTC. The chain joins TRBV5-1 to TRBJ2-1; TRBD2 might be the D (5 bases). Trimming shortened V by 3 bases and J by 3 bases, and 10 bases separated the two germline ends. Looked up from germline, CDR1 is SGHRS and CDR2 is YFSETQ. The CDR3 runs 14 residues. Together with reference TRBV5-1 and TRBJ2-1, the CDR3 gives the full variable domain: KAGVTQTPRYLIKTRGQQVTLSCSPISGHRSVSWYQQTPGQGLQFLFEYFSETQRNKGNFPGRFSGRQFSNSRSEMNVSTLELGDSALYLCASSYGGLYNEQFFGPGTRLTVL.

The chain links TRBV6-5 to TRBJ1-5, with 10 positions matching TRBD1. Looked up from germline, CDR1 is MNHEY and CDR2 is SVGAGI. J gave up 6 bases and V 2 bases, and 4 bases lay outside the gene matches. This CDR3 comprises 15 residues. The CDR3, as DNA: TGTGCCAGCAGTTACCCTGGGACAGGGGTTCAGCCCCAGCATTTT. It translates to CASSYPGTGVQPQHF.

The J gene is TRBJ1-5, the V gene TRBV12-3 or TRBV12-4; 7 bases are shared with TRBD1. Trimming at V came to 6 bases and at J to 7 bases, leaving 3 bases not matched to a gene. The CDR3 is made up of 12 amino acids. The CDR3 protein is CASRGGQQPQHF. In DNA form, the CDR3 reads TGTGCCAGCAGGGGGGGACAGCAGCCCCAGCATTTT.

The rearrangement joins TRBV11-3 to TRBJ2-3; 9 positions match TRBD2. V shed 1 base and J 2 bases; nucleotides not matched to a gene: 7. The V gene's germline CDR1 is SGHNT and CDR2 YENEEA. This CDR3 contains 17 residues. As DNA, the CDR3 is TGTGCCAGCAGCTTAGCTCCGACTAGCGGTGTCACAGATACGCAGTATTTT. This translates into CASSLAPTSGVTDTQYF.

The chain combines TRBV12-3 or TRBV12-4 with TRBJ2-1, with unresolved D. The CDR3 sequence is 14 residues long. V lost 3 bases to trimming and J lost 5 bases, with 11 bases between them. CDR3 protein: CASSLQTNNNEQFF. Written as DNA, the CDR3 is TGTGCCAGCAGTTTGCAGACGAACAACAATGAGCAGTTCTTC.

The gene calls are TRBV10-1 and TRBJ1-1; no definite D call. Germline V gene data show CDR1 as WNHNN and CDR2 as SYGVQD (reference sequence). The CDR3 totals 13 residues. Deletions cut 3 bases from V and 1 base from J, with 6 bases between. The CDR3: CASSDGQNTEAFF. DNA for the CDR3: TGCGCCAGCAGTGACGGCCAGAACACTGAAGCTTTCTTT.

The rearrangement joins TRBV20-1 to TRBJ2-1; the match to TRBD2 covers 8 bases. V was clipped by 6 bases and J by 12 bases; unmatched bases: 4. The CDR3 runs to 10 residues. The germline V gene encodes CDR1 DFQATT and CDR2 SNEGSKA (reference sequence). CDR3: CSAAGVSQFF. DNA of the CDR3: TGCAGTGCAGCGGGAGTCTCGCAGTTCTTC.

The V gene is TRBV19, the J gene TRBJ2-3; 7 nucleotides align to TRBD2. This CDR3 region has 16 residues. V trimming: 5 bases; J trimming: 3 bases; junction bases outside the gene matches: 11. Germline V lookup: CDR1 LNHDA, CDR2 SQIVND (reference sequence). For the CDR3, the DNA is TGTGCCAGTAGTTCAACCGGGGGGATGATGACAGATACGCAGTATTTT. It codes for CASSSTGGMMTDTQYF.